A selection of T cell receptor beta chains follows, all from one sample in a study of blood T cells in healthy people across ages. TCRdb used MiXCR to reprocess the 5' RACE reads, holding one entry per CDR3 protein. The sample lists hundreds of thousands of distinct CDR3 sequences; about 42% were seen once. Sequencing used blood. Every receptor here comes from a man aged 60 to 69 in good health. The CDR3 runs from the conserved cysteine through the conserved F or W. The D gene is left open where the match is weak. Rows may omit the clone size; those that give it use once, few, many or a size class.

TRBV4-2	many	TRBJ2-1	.	TGTGCCAGCAGCCAAGATCTTAGGCGGGGCCAATACAATGAGCAGTTCTTC	CASSQDLRRGQYNEQFF
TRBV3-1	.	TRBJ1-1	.	TGTGCCAGCAGCCAAACGGGGGACGCTTTCTTT	CASSQTGDAFF
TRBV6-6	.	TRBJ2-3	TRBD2	TGTGCCAGCAGTTACCCTCGGACTAGCGGTCTCACAGATACGCAGTATTTT	CASSYPRTSGLTDTQYF
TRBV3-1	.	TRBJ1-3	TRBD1	TGTGCCAGCACCCGGACCCCATACGGGACAGCCCTCTCTGGAAACACCATATATTTT	CASTRTPYGTALSGNTIYF
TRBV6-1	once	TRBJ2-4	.	TGTGCCAGCAGTGAAGGGGCAGGGAACATTCAGTACTTC	CASSEGAGNIQYF
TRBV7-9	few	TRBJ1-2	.	TGTGCCAGCAGCCTCACGTTGGGACACCACTATGGCTACACCTTC	CASSLTLGHHYGYTF
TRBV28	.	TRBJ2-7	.	TGTGCCAGCAGATACAGGGGACTAGGGTCCTACGAGCAGTACTTC	CASRYRGLGSYEQYF
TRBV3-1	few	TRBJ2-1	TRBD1	TGTGCCAGCACGGGACAGCTCAACAATGAGCAGTTCTTC	CASTGQLNNEQFF
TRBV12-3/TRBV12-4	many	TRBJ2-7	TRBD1	TGTGCCAGCAGTTCCGGGACAGGGTGGTACGAGCAGTACTTC	CASSSGTGWYEQYF
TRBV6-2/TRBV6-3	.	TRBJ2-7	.	TGTGCCAGCAGTTATCGAGGGGGAACCTACGAGCAGTACTTC	CASSYRGGTYEQYF
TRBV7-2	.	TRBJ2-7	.	TGTGCCAGCAGCTTAGAGGCAGCGCTCCCACCCCAGTACTTC	CASSLEAALPPQYF
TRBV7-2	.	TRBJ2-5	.	TGTGCCAGCAGCTTAGATCAGGTTGCGAAGACCCAGTACTTC	CASSLDQVAKTQYF
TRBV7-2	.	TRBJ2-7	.	TGTGCCAGCAGCACGACCAGAAGCAACTACGAGCAGTACTTC	CASSTTRSNYEQYF
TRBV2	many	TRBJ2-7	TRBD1	TGTGCCAGCAACACCAACGGACAGGGAACTAACGAGCAGTACTTC	CASNTNGQGTNEQYF
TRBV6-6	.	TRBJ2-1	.	TGTGCCACCGGACGGCGGGGCGATGAGCAGTTCTTC	CATGRRGDEQFF
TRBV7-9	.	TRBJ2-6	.	TGTGCCAGCAGCGAACTACGCTCTGGGGCCAACGTCCTGGCTTTC	CASSELRSGANVLAF
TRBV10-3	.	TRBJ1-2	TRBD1	TGTGCCATCAGTGAACAGGGGGCGCGGCTTACCTATGGCTACACCTTC	CAISEQGARLTYGYTF
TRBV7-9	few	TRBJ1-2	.	TGTGCCAGCAGCTCACAGTCCTTCGCCTATGGCTACACCTTC	CASSSQSFAYGYTF
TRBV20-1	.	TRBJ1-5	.	TGCAGTGCTAGAGAGCCCCCGACCGGGGGCAATCAGCCCCAGCATTTT	CSAREPPTGGNQPQHF
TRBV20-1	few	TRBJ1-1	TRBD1	TGCAGTGTTACAAGGGGACAGGGGAACACTGAAGCTTTCTTT	CSVTRGQGNTEAFF
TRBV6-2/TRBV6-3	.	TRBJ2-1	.	TGTGCCAGCAGTTACTCGATGGGGGGCGGAAATGAGCAGTTCTTC	CASSYSMGGGNEQFF
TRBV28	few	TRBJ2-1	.	TGTGCCAGCAGTTTGGTCGGTGGTGAGCAGTTCTTC	CASSLVGGEQFF
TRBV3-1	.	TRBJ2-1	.	TGTGCCAGCAGCCAAGGTATCCAGCAGTTCTTC	CASSQGIQQFF
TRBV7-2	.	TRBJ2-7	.	TGTGCCAGCACCCGCCGCGGGGAGTCCTACGAGCAGTACTTC	CASTRRGESYEQYF
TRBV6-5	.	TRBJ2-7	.	TGTGCCAGCAGTTACTCCGGGCAGAGCTCCTACGAGCAGTACTTC	CASSYSGQSSYEQYF
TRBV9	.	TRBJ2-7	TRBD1	TGTGCCAGCAGCCCTCGACAGGGGGCCCCCAGCGAGCAGTACTTC	CASSPRQGAPSEQYF
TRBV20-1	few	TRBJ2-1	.	TGCAGTGCTAGTGGGGCTCTCCTTTCCTACAATGAGCAGTTCTTC	CSASGALLSYNEQFF